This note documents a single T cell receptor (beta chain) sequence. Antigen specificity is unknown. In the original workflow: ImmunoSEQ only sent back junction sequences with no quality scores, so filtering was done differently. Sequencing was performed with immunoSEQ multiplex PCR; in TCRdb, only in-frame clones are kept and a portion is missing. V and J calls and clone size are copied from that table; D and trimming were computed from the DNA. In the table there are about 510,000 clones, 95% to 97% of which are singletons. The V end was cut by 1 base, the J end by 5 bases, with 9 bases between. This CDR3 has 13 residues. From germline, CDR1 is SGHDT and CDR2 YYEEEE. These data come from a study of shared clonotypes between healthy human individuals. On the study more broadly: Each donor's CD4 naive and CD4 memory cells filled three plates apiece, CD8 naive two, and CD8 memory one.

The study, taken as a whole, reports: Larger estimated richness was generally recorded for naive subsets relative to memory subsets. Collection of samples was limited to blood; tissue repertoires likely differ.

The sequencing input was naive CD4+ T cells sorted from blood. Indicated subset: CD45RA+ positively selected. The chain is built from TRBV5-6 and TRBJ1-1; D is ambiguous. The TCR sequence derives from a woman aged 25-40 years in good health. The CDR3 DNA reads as TGTGCCAGCAGCTTGCTCCCTGGGACTGAAGCTTTCTTT. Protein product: CASSLLPGTEAFF.